This T cell receptor (beta chain) was found in a study of OX40 agonist ivuxolimab in advanced cancers. Study summary: Eligibility rules accepted prior anti-PD-1, anti-PD-L1 or anti-CTLA-4 therapy, and roughly 42% had some. Partial responses were achieved by three patients, of whom one had hepatocellular carcinoma and two had cutaneous melanoma. Findings of the study overall: The mean number of expanded clones was higher in CD8+ T cells than in CD4+.

Germline CDR1 is SGHTA and CDR2 is FQGNSA. Losses at the gene ends were 5 bases for V and 4 bases for J; bases not matched to a gene: 10. The CDR3 is 15 amino acids. Generated by immunoSEQ multiplex PCR, the TCRdb table keeps only in-frame clones and is missing some. The sample lists around 59,000 clones, around nine tenths occurring once. As regards this clone: The target antigen is unknown.

Sequenced here: CD4+ or CD8+ T cells sorted from blood, sampled in a trial of the OX40 agonist ivuxolimab. The genes are TRBV7-2 and TRBJ1-2; the match to TRBD1 covers 7 bases. The source of this sequence is an adult with an advanced solid tumor such as melanoma, head and neck, liver or kidney cancer. CDR3 nucleotide sequence: TGTGCCAGCAGCGTTGGGACAGCGAATACCTATGGCTACACCTTC. Translating it yields CASSVGTANTYGYTF.